Listed here is a single T cell receptor (beta chain). Some clones are missing from TCRdb's copy, which holds only in-frame ones; the method was immunoSEQ multiplex PCR. In the table there are under 95,000 clones, almost 85% of which are singletons. The data were obtained in a study of blood T cell repertoires in COVID-19. The CDR3 totals 15 residues. Trimming cost V 0 bases and J 7 bases; bases outside gene matches: 8. Looked up from germline, CDR1 is MNHEY and CDR2 is SVGAGI. The sequence was obtained from a man in his forties or fifties with acute or convalescent COVID-19. Sequencing used peripheral blood. The V call is TRBV6-5, the J call TRBJ2-7; 8 nucleotides agree with TRBD2. CDR3 nucleotides: TGTGCCAGCAGTTACTCGACGGCGGGAGGAGGAGAGCAGTACTTC. Its translation: CASSYSTAGGGEQYF.